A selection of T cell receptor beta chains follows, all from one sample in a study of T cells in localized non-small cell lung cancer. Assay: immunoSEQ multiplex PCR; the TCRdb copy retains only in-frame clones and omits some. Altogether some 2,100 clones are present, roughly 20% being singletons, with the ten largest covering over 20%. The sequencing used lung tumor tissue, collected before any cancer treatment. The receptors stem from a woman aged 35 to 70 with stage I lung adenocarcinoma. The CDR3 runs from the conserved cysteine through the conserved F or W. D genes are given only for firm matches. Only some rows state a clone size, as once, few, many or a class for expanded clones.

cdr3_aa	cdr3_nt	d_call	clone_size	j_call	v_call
CASSPQPTANEQFF	TGTGCCAGCAGCCCCCAGCCGACCGCCAATGAGCAGTTCTTC	-	-	TRBJ2-1	TRBV9
CSVQVRTDYGYTF	TGCAGCGTGCAAGTGAGGACAGACTATGGCTACACCTTC	-	-	TRBJ1-2	TRBV29-1
CASRRGAGETQYF	TGTGCCAGCAGAAGGGGAGCGGGCGAGACCCAGTACTTC	-	medium-sized	TRBJ2-5	TRBV6-8
CASSLPKTGFEQFF	TGTGCCAGCAGCTTACCAAAAACAGGGTTCGAGCAGTTCTTC	-	-	TRBJ2-1	TRBV11-3
CASSPPQGTSTDTQYF	TGTGCCAGCAGCCCACCCCAGGGCACTAGCACAGATACGCAGTATTTT	-	-	TRBJ2-3	TRBV28
CASSPGGNTGELFF	TGTGCCAGCTCACCGGGGGGCAACACCGGGGAGCTGTTTTTT	-	-	TRBJ2-2	TRBV18
CASSLEQGITDTQYF	TGCGCCAGCAGCTTGGAGCAGGGCATCACAGATACGCAGTATTTT	-	-	TRBJ2-3	TRBV5-1
CASRQGNLAGELFF	TGTGCCAGCAGACAGGGGAACTTGGCCGGGGAGCTGTTTTTT	TRBD1	few	TRBJ2-2	TRBV11-3